The next 32 T cell receptor beta chains were all read from a single sample in a study of identifying expanded T cells in peripheral blood. Generated by immunoSEQ multiplex PCR, the TCRdb table keeps only in-frame clones and is missing some. The data hold about 85,000 clones, with 88% observed a single time. Material: blood. Source of these receptors: a person aged 18 to 70 in good health.

The chain carries TRBV5-6 and TRBJ2-5, with TRBD2 identical over 12 bases. CDR1 is SGHDT, CDR2 YYEEEE, per germline. The CDR3 loop spans 17 amino acids. The trim removed 4 bases at V and 4 bases at J, leaving 11 bases unmatched. The CDR3 nucleotides read TGTGCCAGCAGCCGGACTAGCGGGGCCGCGGACCGAGAGACCCAGTACTTC. This encodes CASSRTSGAADRETQYF.

V and J are TRBV19 and TRBJ2-5; D is perhaps TRBD1 or TRBD2 (5 bases each). CDR1 and CDR2 from the germline V gene are LNHDA and SQIVND (reference sequence). Trimming cost V 5 bases and J 1 base, with 14 bases left between them. The CDR3 is made up of 15 amino acids. CDR3 amino acids: CASSRAGAIQETQYF. The CDR3 DNA reads as TGTGCCAGTAGTCGTGCCGGGGCGATCCAAGAGACCCAGTACTTC.

The chain combines TRBV2 with TRBJ2-2; tentatively, D is TRBD2 (6 bases). V was cut by 9 bases and J by 5 bases, with 13 bases left in between. From germline, CDR1 is SNHLY and CDR2 FYNNEI. The CDR3 sequence is 13 residues long. The CDR3 is CASIPGGTGELFF. The CDR3 DNA reads TGTGCCAGTATACCCGGGGGTACCGGGGAGCTGTTTTTT.

Points on this clone: Compared with germline, one end of the junction differs, possibly owing to a read error. This chain joins TRBV18 and TRBJ1-2; D unresolved. CDR1 and CDR2 from the germline V gene are KGHSH and LQKENI. The CDR3 has 15 residues. CDR3 amino acids: CASSSPTSGDYGYTF. The CDR3 region has the DNA TGTGCCAGCTCATCACCTACCTCCGGGGACTATGGCTACACCTTC.

The V call is TRBV28, the J call TRBJ1-6; D perhaps matches TRBD1 (6 bases). V dropped 5 bases and J dropped 10 bases, with 21 bases sitting between them. CDR1 MDHEN and CDR2 SYDVKM come from the germline V gene. This CDR3 region has 16 residues. The CDR3 protein is CASSLAQGAGGSPLHF. The CDR3 nucleotides are TGTGCCAGCAGTCTCGCACAGGGTGCTGGCGGGTCACCCCTCCACTTT.

The J gene is TRBJ1-6, the V gene TRBV10-3; no clear D gene. V was clipped by 5 bases and J by 4 bases, with 12 bases between them. The CDR3 extends over 15 amino acids. Germline V gives CDR1 ENHRY, CDR2 SYGVKD. The CDR3 is CAISRGVFYNSPLHF. The CDR3 nucleotides read TGTGCCATCAGTCGCGGGGTTTTTTATAATTCACCCCTCCACTTT.

This chain links TRBV30 with TRBJ1-2; the match to TRBD1 covers 7 bases. V was pared by 2 bases and J by 4 bases, with 16 bases of the junction left unmatched. The CDR3 extends over 17 amino acids. In germline, CDR1 is GTSNPN, CDR2 SVGIG (reference sequence). In nucleotides, the CDR3 is TGTGCCTGGAGTTTACTCGGACAGGCGAAAAGGCCCTATGGCTACACCTTC. This gives the protein CAWSLLGQAKRPYGYTF.

The chain uses TRBV28 and TRBJ2-2; 11 bases are shared with TRBD2. Trimming took 7 bases from V and 0 from J; bases not matched to a gene: 13. Germline loops: CDR1 MDHEN, CDR2 SYDVKM. CDR3 size: 19 residues. CDR3 bases: TGTGCCAGCACACTTACTAGCGGGGGCCAGCCATCGAACACCGGGGAGCTGTTTTTT. Its protein is CASTLTSGGQPSNTGELFF.

This clone is a singleton in its sample. This chain links TRBV20-1 with TRBJ1-1; 7 nucleotides match TRBD1. Germline-derived CDR1 and CDR2 are DFQATT and SNEGSKA (reference sequence). V shed 7 bases and J 3 bases; nucleotides not matched to a gene: 2. The CDR3 is 11 residues long. The CDR3 DNA follows: TGCAGTGGAGGGGGCTACACTGAAGCTTTCTTT. Protein: CSGGGYTEAFF.

This chain joins TRBV4-2 and TRBJ1-2, with D perhaps matching TRBD1 (5 bases). Per the germline V gene, CDR1 is LGHNA and CDR2 is YNFKEQ. Trimming took off 0 bases at V and 8 bases at J, with 13 bases between the two ends. CDR3 length equals 14 residues. The CDR3 coding sequence is TGTGCCAGCAGCCAAGATCCGGGGGTTTCAGGCTACACCTTC. It codes for CASSQDPGVSGYTF.

V and J are TRBV10-3 and TRBJ1-2; no firm D call. Germline CDR1 and CDR2: ENHRY and SYGVKD. The V and J ends lost 2 bases and 2 bases respectively, with 12 bases between them. This CDR3 spans 15 amino acids. The CDR3 here is CAISETYLSNYGYTF. The CDR3 coding sequence is TGTGCCATCAGTGAGACCTACCTATCAAACTATGGCTACACCTTC.

The rearrangement uses TRBV7-2 and TRBJ1-2; TRBD1 matches 9 bases. This CDR3 has 15 amino acids. Per germline, CDR1 SGHTA and CDR2 FQGNSA. The V gene end was trimmed by 5 bases and the J gene end by 8 bases; junction bases not matched to a gene: 12. The CDR3 here is CASSPFGTGQEGYTF. The CDR3, as DNA: TGTGCCAGCAGCCCATTCGGGACAGGGCAGGAAGGCTACACCTTC.

This chain joins TRBV28 and TRBJ2-5; possibly TRBD1 or TRBD2 for D (6 bases each). The CDR3 runs 11 residues. Germline assignment: CDR1 MDHEN and CDR2 SYDVKM. V lost 11 bases and J lost 4, with 11 bases in between. The CDR3 is CASEGGETQYF. In DNA form, the CDR3 reads TGTGCCTCTGAGGGGGGAGAGACCCAGTACTTC.

This chain joins TRBV5-6 and TRBJ1-2, with D uncertain. CDR1 SGHDT and CDR2 YYEEEE come from the germline V gene. V dropped 3 bases and J dropped 0 bases, with 12 bases sitting between them. This CDR3 comprises 15 residues. In DNA, the CDR3 is TGTGCCAGCAGCTACCGGTTAGGAGCTAACTATGGCTACACCTTC. It is translated as CASSYRLGANYGYTF.

This clone has more than one count but fewer than ten. V is TRBV4-2 and J is TRBJ1-5; 9 nucleotides match TRBD1. CDR1 is LGHNA, CDR2 YNFKEQ, per germline. With 1 base clipped from V and 7 bases from J, the junction kept 8 bases outside the gene matches. The CDR3 extends over 16 amino acids. Written as DNA, the CDR3 is TGTGCCAGCAGCCAAGTGACGGGACAGGGAAGGCAGCCCCAGCATTTT. Translating it yields CASSQVTGQGRQPQHF.

The genes are TRBV19 and TRBJ1-1; no definite D call. Trimming shortened V by 5 bases and J by 7 bases, and 11 bases separated the two germline ends. The CDR3 sequence is 12 residues long. Germline CDR1 is LNHDA and CDR2 is SQIVND (reference sequence). The CDR3 region is CASSSRQFEAFF. In DNA form, the CDR3 reads TGTGCCAGTAGTTCTCGACAATTTGAAGCTTTCTTT.

This rearrangement joins TRBV4-1 to TRBJ1-1; D gene ambiguous. Germline values: CDR1 MGHRA, CDR2 YSYEKL. With 4 bases removed from V and 4 bases from J, the gap between germline ends came to 16 bases. The length of the CDR3 is 15 residues. This chain's CDR3 is CASSPFFEGRTEAFF. CDR3 nucleotides: TGCGCCAGCAGCCCATTCTTTGAGGGTCGCACTGAAGCTTTCTTT.

This chain uses TRBV9 with TRBJ2-5, with unresolved D. V was trimmed by 0 bases and J by 4 bases, leaving 13 bases between them. The CDR3 spans 15 residues. Per germline, CDR1 SGDLS and CDR2 YYNGEE. Written as DNA, the CDR3 is TGTGCCAGCAGCGTAGTAGGTCTGGCGTCAGAGACCCAGTACTTC. It specifies CASSVVGLASETQYF.

The rearrangement joins TRBV2 to TRBJ1-1; 9 positions match TRBD1. The J segment lost 4 bases and the V segment lost 5 bases, leaving 14 bases of the junction unmatched. Germline V gene data show CDR1 as SNHLY and CDR2 as FYNNEI. The CDR3 length is 17 residues. The CDR3 here is CASSQQGARRLGTEAFF. DNA of the CDR3: TGTGCCAGCAGTCAACAGGGGGCCCGGCGGCTGGGCACTGAAGCTTTCTTT.

V gene TRBV27 combines with J gene TRBJ1-4; the D gene is possibly TRBD1 (6 bases). The CDR3 runs 13 residues. V lost 8 bases and J 7 bases, leaving 14 bases between the germline ends. Germline CDR1 reads MNHEY; CDR2 reads SMNVEV (reference sequence). In DNA form, the CDR3 reads TGTGCCAGCTCAGGGGCAGGTATTGAAAAACTGTTTTTT. It is translated as CASSGAGIEKLFF.

In nucleotides, the CDR3 is TGTGCCAGCAGCTTATTCCAGCCGGGCGGCAATCAGCCCCAGCATTTT. This encodes CASSLFQPGGNQPQHF. The rearrangement uses TRBV7-2 and TRBJ1-5; D remains ambiguous. The CDR3 contains 16 residues. Germline V lookup: CDR1 SGHTA, CDR2 FQGNSA. V lost 2 bases and J lost 2, with 13 bases in between.

The V and J genes are TRBV19 and TRBJ2-4, with TRBD1 matching 7 bases. This CDR3 spans 14 amino acids. Losses at the gene ends were 5 bases for V and 3 bases for J; bases not matched to a gene: 4. Germline values: CDR1 LNHDA, CDR2 SQIVND (reference sequence). The CDR3 reads CASSVWDSKNIQYF. In DNA form, the CDR3 reads TGTGCCAGTAGTGTATGGGACAGCAAAAACATTCAGTACTTC.

The V and J genes are TRBV7-9 and TRBJ1-2; TRBD1 agrees at 7 bases. Germline V gene lookup returns CDR1 SEHNR and CDR2 FQNEAQ (reference sequence). V shed 1 base and J 4 bases; nucleotides not matched to a gene: 12. This CDR3 spans 17 amino acids. CDR3 coding DNA: TGTGCCAGCAGCTTAGGGGGCGTGACAGGGCAGAGCTATGGCTACACCTTC. Its protein product is CASSLGGVTGQSYGYTF. The full variable domain, with the rest looked up from reference TRBV7-9 and TRBJ1-2, is DTGVSQNPRHKITKRGQNVTFRCDPISEHNRLYWYRQTLGQGPEFLTYFQNEAQLEKSRLLSDRFSAERPKGSFSTLEIQRTEQGDSAMYLCASSLGGVTGQSYGYTFGSGTRLTVV.

The genes are TRBV5-4 and TRBJ2-5; 11 bases line up with TRBD2. CDR3 size: 14 residues. Unmatched junction bases numbered 7, after V lost 7 bases and J lost 5 bases. From germline, CDR1 is SGHNT and CDR2 YYREEE (reference sequence). CDR3 DNA: TGTGCCAGCCTTAGCGGGGGGGCCCCCGAGACCCAGTACTTC. Translated, it gives CASLSGGAPETQYF.

This chain joins TRBV7-2 and TRBJ2-7, with D possibly being TRBD2 (6 bases). This CDR3 has 15 amino acids. Between the trimmed V and J ends, which lost 1 base and 3 bases, there was a span of 13 bases. Looked up from germline, CDR1 is SGHTA and CDR2 is FQGNSA. For the CDR3, the DNA is TGTGCCAGCAGCTTAGATGCGGGATCCTTCTACGAGCAGTACTTC. Protein sequence: CASSLDAGSFYEQYF.

The chain uses TRBV6-5 and TRBJ1-4; D not resolved. The CDR3 loop spans 14 amino acids. Germline V gene lookup returns CDR1 MNHEY and CDR2 SVGAGI. Deletions cut 0 bases from V and 6 bases from J, with 8 bases between. CDR3 amino acids: CASSYSDADEKLFF. The DNA of the CDR3 is TGTGCCAGCAGTTACTCGGACGCGGATGAAAAACTGTTTTTT.

This chain links TRBV6-1 with TRBJ1-5; 7 nucleotides match TRBD1. CDR1 is MNHNS and CDR2 is SASEGT in the germline V gene. There are 14 residues in the CDR3. Losses at the gene ends were 5 bases for V and 7 bases for J; bases not matched to a gene: 8. In DNA, the CDR3 is TGTGCCAGCAGTTCGGACAGGTGGAAACAGCCCCAGCATTTT. This encodes CASSSDRWKQPQHF.

This clone was observed once. J is TRBJ1-5 and V is TRBV5-6, with 8 nucleotides matching TRBD1. The CDR3 has 14 amino acids. Germline-derived CDR1 and CDR2 are SGHDT and YYEEEE. V was pared by 0 bases and J by 6 bases, with 2 bases of the junction left unmatched. The CDR3 here is CASSLAQGVQPQHF. CDR3 sequence (DNA): TGTGCCAGCAGCTTGGCACAGGGGGTTCAGCCCCAGCATTTT. The whole variable domain, remainder taken from reference TRBV5-6 and TRBJ1-5, is DAGVTQSPTHLIKTRGQQVTLRCSPKSGHDTVSWYQQALGQGPQFIFQYYEEEERQRGNFPDRFSGHQFPNYSSELNVNALLLGDSALYLCASSLAQGVQPQHFGDGTRLSIL.

The chain recombines TRBV19 with TRBJ2-2, with 9 bases fitting TRBD2. V shed 4 bases and J 4 bases; nucleotides not matched to a gene: 22. Germline V lookup: CDR1 LNHDA, CDR2 SQIVND (reference sequence). CDR3 size: 21 residues. The CDR3 nucleotides are TGTGCCAGTAGTAAATCGAGCTTCGGCCTAGCGGGGCGCCGGGGCACCGGGGAGCTGTTTTTT. This gives the protein CASSKSSFGLAGRRGTGELFF. Based on the CDR3 plus reference TRBV19 and TRBJ2-2, the full variable domain is DGGITQSPKYLFRKEGQNVTLSCEQNLNHDAMYWYRQDPGQGLRLIYYSQIVNDFQKGDIAEGYSVSREKKESFPLTVTSAQKNPTAFYLCASSKSSFGLAGRRGTGELFFGEGSRLTVL.

This clone was observed a single time. This sequence joins TRBV5-6 and TRBJ2-3; D may be TRBD1 (6 bases). V was cut by 1 base and J by 2 bases, with 17 bases left in between. This CDR3 contains 17 residues. In germline, CDR1 is SGHDT, CDR2 YYEEEE. CDR3 sequence (DNA): TGTGCCAGCAGCTTGCAGGTACGGACAGCGCTCACAGATACGCAGTATTTT. Its protein product is CASSLQVRTALTDTQYF. The variable domain in full, completed from reference TRBV5-6 and TRBJ2-3, reads DAGVTQSPTHLIKTRGQQVTLRCSPKSGHDTVSWYQQALGQGPQFIFQYYEEEERQRGNFPDRFSGHQFPNYSSELNVNALLLGDSALYLCASSLQVRTALTDTQYFGPGTRLTVL.

V gene TRBV29-1 combines with J gene TRBJ2-7; 8 bases fit TRBD1. The germline V gene encodes CDR1 SQVTM and CDR2 ANQGSEA. Losses at the gene ends were 3 bases for V and 0 bases for J; bases not matched to a gene: 7. CDR3 length equals 15 residues. The CDR3 nucleotides read TGCAGCGTTGAGCTGGGACAGGTGTCCTCCTACGAGCAGTACTTC. Amino acids: CSVELGQVSSYEQYF.

The chain uses TRBV7-2 and TRBJ2-5; 8 bases match TRBD2. CDR3 length: 13 amino acids. V trimming: 4 bases; J trimming: 5 bases; junction bases outside the gene matches: 3. Germline V gives CDR1 SGHTA, CDR2 FQGNSA. CDR3 protein: CASSWGLGETQYF. The CDR3 DNA reads as TGTGCCAGCAGCTGGGGACTAGGGGAGACCCAGTACTTC.